The 24 T cell receptor beta chains given below trace back to one sample, sequenced in a study of T cell responses to AZD1222 COVID-19 vaccine. TCRdb's copy holds only in-frame clones and misses some; the assay was immunoSEQ multiplex PCR. Of about 130,000 clones listed, roughly nine tenths were seen once; the top ten hold about 9.5%. The source was peripheral blood, collected 28 days after the second AZD1222 dose. The receptors were gathered from an adult who received the AZD1222 COVID-19 vaccine.

The V call is TRBV4-1, the J call TRBJ1-5, with D unresolved. The CDR3 has 13 residues. V gave up 0 bases and J gave up 7 bases, with 7 bases separating them. Germline-derived CDR1 and CDR2 are MGHRA and YSYEKL. This chain's CDR3 is CASSQEGQQPQHF. The CDR3 DNA follows: TGCGCCAGCAGCCAAGAGGGCCAGCAGCCCCAGCATTTT.

The V and J genes are TRBV4-2 and TRBJ1-3; D unresolved. There are 15 residues in the CDR3. Germline CDR1 reads LGHNA; CDR2 reads YNFKEQ. V was shortened by 4 bases and J by 4 bases, with 14 bases between the two germline ends. CDR3 loop: CASSPPGSWGNTIYF. The CDR3 bases are TGTGCCAGCAGCCCCCCGGGCTCTTGGGGAAACACCATATATTTT.

The chain employs TRBV28 and TRBJ1-2, with no clear D. The CDR3 contains 12 residues. V shed 3 bases and J shed 6 bases, with 8 bases lying between them. Germline CDR1 MDHEN, CDR2 SYDVKM. The CDR3 is CASSFSEDGYTF. For the CDR3, the DNA is TGTGCCAGCAGTTTTTCGGAGGATGGCTACACCTTC.

This clone was counted a few times. V and J are TRBV7-2 and TRBJ1-1; no clear D. There are 12 residues in the CDR3. Germline-derived CDR1 and CDR2 are SGHTA and FQGNSA. Trimming cost V 5 bases and J 6 bases, with 10 bases left between them. The CDR3 DNA follows: TGTGCCAGCAGCACACACCGCGCTGAAGCTTTCTTT. Its protein product is CASSTHRAEAFF.

This rearrangement joins TRBV18 to TRBJ2-1; 8 bases align to TRBD1. Germline V gene lookup returns CDR1 KGHSH and CDR2 LQKENI. The CDR3 sequence is 16 residues long. The junction had 10 bases not matched to a gene; V was cut back by 6 bases and J by 3 bases. CDR3 coding DNA: TGTGCCAGCTCCCTGCAAAACACAGGGGGCTACAATGAGCAGTTCTTC. Protein: CASSLQNTGGYNEQFF.

V is TRBV19 and J is TRBJ2-3; 12 bases match TRBD2. In germline, CDR1 is LNHDA, CDR2 SQIVND (reference sequence). J gave up 1 base and V 6 bases, and 8 bases lay outside the gene matches. The CDR3 extends over 17 amino acids. The CDR3 sequence is CASSIGLAGSGTDTQYF. CDR3 sequence (DNA): TGTGCCAGTAGCATCGGACTAGCGGGAAGCGGCACAGATACGCAGTATTTT. The entire variable domain, with the rest obtained from reference TRBV19 and TRBJ2-3, is as follows: DGGITQSPKYLFRKEGQNVTLSCEQNLNHDAMYWYRQDPGQGLRLIYYSQIVNDFQKGDIAEGYSVSREKKESFPLTVTSAQKNPTAFYLCASSIGLAGSGTDTQYFGPGTRLTVL.

The V gene is TRBV5-4, the J gene TRBJ1-1; 7 nucleotides agree with TRBD1. The CDR3 covers 15 residues. Germline trimming cut 4 bases from V and 4 bases from J; bases unmatched to any gene: 10. Looked up from germline, CDR1 is SGHNT and CDR2 is YYREEE (reference sequence). CDR3 DNA sequence: TGTGCCAGCAGCCCAGGGGGGGATTTGAGCACTGAAGCTTTCTTT. The encoded protein is CASSPGGDLSTEAFF.

The genes are TRBV11-2 and TRBJ2-2; D may be TRBD2 (5 bases). Germline V CDR1 and CDR2: SGHAT, FQNNGV. The CDR3 runs 16 residues. Between the trimmed V and J ends, which lost 1 base and 3 bases, there was a span of 12 bases. CDR3 residues: CASSLVRGRYTGELFF. CDR3 bases: TGTGCCAGCAGCTTAGTCCGAGGGAGATACACCGGGGAGCTGTTTTTT.

The J gene is TRBJ1-6, the V gene TRBV7-2; maybe TRBD1 (5 bases). CDR3 length: 13 residues. Trimming shortened V by 1 base and J by 8 bases, and 6 bases separated the two germline ends. From germline, CDR1 is SGHTA and CDR2 FQGNSA. The CDR3 here is CASSLVGDSPLHF. The CDR3 coding sequence is TGTGCCAGCAGCTTAGTGGGGGATTCACCCCTCCACTTT.

The chain carries TRBV7-6 and TRBJ1-3; the match to TRBD1 covers 8 bases. The CDR3 contains 18 residues. Unmatched junction bases numbered 12, after V lost 5 bases and J lost 0 bases. Per the germline V gene, CDR1 is SGHVS and CDR2 is FNYEAQ. The CDR3 sequence is CASSLNRQGLGSGNTIYF. In nucleotides, the CDR3 is TGTGCCAGCAGCCTAAATCGACAGGGGCTCGGCTCTGGAAACACCATATATTTT.

In nucleotides, the CDR3 is TGCAGCGTTGACAGGGGTGATGAAGCTTTCTTT. Amino acid sequence: CSVDRGDEAFF. The J gene is TRBJ1-1, the V gene TRBV29-1; tentative D call: TRBD1 (6 bases). Trimming removed 3 bases from V and 7 bases from J, with 9 bases in between. Germline loops: CDR1 SQVTM, CDR2 ANQGSEA. The CDR3 is 11 amino acids.

The gene calls are TRBV9 and TRBJ1-5; TRBD1 might be the D (6 bases). CDR3 length equals 16 residues. Per the germline V gene, CDR1 is SGDLS and CDR2 is YYNGEE. The V end was cut by 3 bases, the J end by 3 bases, with 16 bases between. CDR3 DNA sequence: TGTGCCAGCAGCGCAGGAGGGGGGTTCGACAATCAGCCCCAGCATTTT. Its protein is CASSAGGGFDNQPQHF.

The chain is built from TRBV4-3 and TRBJ2-5, with D perhaps matching TRBD1 or TRBD2 (8 bases each). Looked up from germline, CDR1 is LGHNA and CDR2 is YSLEER. V lost 3 bases and J 5 bases, leaving 25 bases between the germline ends. The CDR3 covers 18 residues. Here the CDR3 reads CASSQETGGTRALETQYF. In DNA form, the CDR3 reads TGCGCCAGCAGCCAGGAAACAGGGGGGACTAGAGCGCTCGAGACCCAGTACTTC.

The rearrangement links TRBV30 to TRBJ2-1; D ambiguous. The V end lost 3 bases, the J end lost 5 bases, and 11 bases lay between the germline ends. This CDR3 has 13 residues. CDR1 and CDR2 (germline): GTSNPN, SVGIG (reference sequence). CDR3: CAWRTFWDNEQFF. CDR3 bases: TGTGCCTGGAGGACCTTCTGGGACAATGAGCAGTTCTTC.

This sequence joins TRBV18 and TRBJ1-4, with D hard to call. Germline CDR1 KGHSH, CDR2 LQKENI. Between the trimmed V and J ends, which lost 3 bases and 5 bases, there was a span of 10 bases. The CDR3 extends over 14 amino acids. The CDR3 coding sequence is TGTGCCAGCTCACCTGGGCGGTCAAATGAAAAACTGTTTTTT. Its translation is CASSPGRSNEKLFF.

The genes are TRBV5-4 and TRBJ1-1; 8 bases line up with TRBD1. The CDR3 length is 14 residues. V shed 4 bases and J 2 bases; nucleotides not matched to a gene: 4. The germline V gene has CDR1 SGHNT and CDR2 YYREEE (reference sequence). CDR3 region: CASSRGQGNTEAFF. CDR3 DNA: TGTGCCAGCAGCCGCGGACAGGGTAACACTGAAGCTTTCTTT.

The rearrangement uses TRBV6-1 and TRBJ1-2; D possibly corresponds to TRBD1 (6 bases). Germline V lookup: CDR1 MNHNS, CDR2 SASEGT. The CDR3 consists of 14 residues. V was trimmed by 2 bases and J by 1 base, leaving 8 bases between them. This chain's CDR3 is CASSETGNNYGYTF. The CDR3 DNA sequence: TGTGCCAGCAGTGAAACAGGGAATAACTATGGCTACACCTTC.

The chain couples TRBV4-3 to TRBJ1-2; no clear D gene. The V end was cut by 1 base, the J end by 5 bases, with 5 bases between. The CDR3 totals 12 residues. The germline V gene has CDR1 LGHNA and CDR2 YSLEER. This chain's CDR3 is CASSQAEYGYTF. The CDR3 nucleotides read TGCGCCAGCAGCCAAGCAGAGTATGGCTACACCTTC.

This chain connects TRBV10-3 to TRBJ1-1; D perhaps matches TRBD1 (5 bases). This CDR3 region has 13 residues. Germline CDR1 and CDR2: ENHRY and SYGVKD. V was clipped by 6 bases and J by 1 base, with 9 bases between them. The CDR3 nucleotides read TGTGCCATCAGAAGGGGATCGAACACTGAAGCTTTCTTT. This translates into CAIRRGSNTEAFF.

The V call is TRBV6-5, the J call TRBJ2-7, with D possibly matching TRBD1 (6 bases). The V gene's germline CDR1 is MNHEY and CDR2 SVGAGI. There are 15 residues in the CDR3. The germline V and J ends were trimmed by 0 bases and 6 bases, with 15 bases remaining between them. CDR3 region: CASSYSQGRALEQYF. The DNA for the CDR3 is TGTGCCAGCAGTTACTCACAGGGTAGGGCTCTCGAGCAGTACTTC.

The genes are TRBV18 and TRBJ1-2; 10 bases are a match to TRBD1. This CDR3 has 14 residues. Trimming took 3 bases from V and 8 from J; bases not matched to a gene: 6. Germline V gene data show CDR1 as KGHSH and CDR2 as LQKENI. CDR3 nucleotide sequence: TGTGCCAGCTCACCCGCGACAGGGGGCGAAGGCTACACCTTC. Its protein product is CASSPATGGEGYTF.

V and J are TRBV3-1 (or the pseudogene TRBV3-2) and TRBJ2-4; 8 bases fit TRBD2. V trimming: 2 bases; J trimming: 2 bases; junction bases outside the gene matches: 11. Germline lookup yields CDR1 LGHDT and CDR2 YNNKEL (reference sequence). The CDR3 consists of 18 residues. Written as DNA, the CDR3 is TGTGCCAGCAGCCAAACCCTCCCGGGAGGGCCTCCCAAAAACATTCAGTACTTC. Translation gives CASSQTLPGGPPKNIQYF.

V and J are TRBV9 and TRBJ2-5; 10 positions agree with TRBD1. V lost 4 bases, J lost 5 bases, and 5 bases stayed unmatched. The CDR3 loop spans 14 amino acids. Per germline, CDR1 SGDLS and CDR2 YYNGEE. CDR3 loop: CASSRQGAGETQYF. CDR3 DNA sequence: TGTGCCAGCAGCAGACAGGGGGCTGGGGAGACCCAGTACTTC.

This clone has a single count. V gene TRBV7-3 combines with J gene TRBJ2-3; 8 bases agree with TRBD2. J was trimmed by 3 bases and V by 3 bases; bases with no gene match: 5. Germline assignment: CDR1 SGHTA and CDR2 FQGTGA. CDR3 length equals 15 residues. The CDR3 DNA reads TGTGCCAGCAGCTTTATAGCGGGGTCAACAGATACGCAGTATTTT. Translation gives CASSFIAGSTDTQYF.